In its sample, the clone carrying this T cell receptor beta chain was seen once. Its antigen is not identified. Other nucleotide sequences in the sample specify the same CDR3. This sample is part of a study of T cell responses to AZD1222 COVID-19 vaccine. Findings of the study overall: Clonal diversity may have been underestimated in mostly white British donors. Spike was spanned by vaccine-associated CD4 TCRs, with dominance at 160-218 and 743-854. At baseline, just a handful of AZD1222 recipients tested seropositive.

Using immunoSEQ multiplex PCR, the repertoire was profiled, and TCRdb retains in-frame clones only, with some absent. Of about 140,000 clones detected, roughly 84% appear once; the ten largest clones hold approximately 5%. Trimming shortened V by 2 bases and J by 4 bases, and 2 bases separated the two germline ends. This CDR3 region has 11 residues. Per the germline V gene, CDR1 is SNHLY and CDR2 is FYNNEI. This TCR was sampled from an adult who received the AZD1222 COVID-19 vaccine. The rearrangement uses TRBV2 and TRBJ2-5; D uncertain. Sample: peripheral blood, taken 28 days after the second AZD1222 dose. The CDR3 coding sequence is TGTGCCAGCAGTGAACTAGAGACCCAGTACTTC. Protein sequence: CASSELETQYF. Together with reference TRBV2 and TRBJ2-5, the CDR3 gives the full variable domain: EPEVTQTPSHQVTQMGQEVILRCVPISNHLYFYWYRQILGQKVEFLVSFYNNEISEKSEIFDDQFSVERPDGSNFTLKIRSTKLEDSAMYFCASSELETQYFGPGTRLLVL.